This T cell receptor (beta chain) is drawn from a study of blood T cell repertoires in COVID-19. Overall study context: Donors in the United States, Italy and Spain gave samples during acute or convalescent COVID-19. T cells, B-cell-depleted T cells, or PBMCs provided the cDNA or gDNA that served as material.

V was shortened by 7 bases and J by 1 base, with 14 bases between the two germline ends. Germline CDR1 SGHRS, CDR2 YFSETQ. The CDR3 length is 14 residues. Source study methods: Cell counts per sample came from amplifying reference gene primers. Some clones are missing from TCRdb's copy, which holds only in-frame ones; the method was immunoSEQ multiplex PCR. Clone size and the V and J calls come from that table; the DNA yielded D and trimming. In the table there are some 140,000 clones, about 76% of which are singletons. This TCR was sampled from a man older than 75 with acute or convalescent COVID-19. Sequences were obtained from peripheral blood. The chain is built from TRBV5-1 and TRBJ1-1, with TRBD1 as a possible D gene (5 bases). The CDR3 sequence: CASRGGVGNTEAFF. In DNA form, the CDR3 reads TGCGCCAGCCGGGGCGGGGTAGGGAACACTGAAGCTTTCTTT.